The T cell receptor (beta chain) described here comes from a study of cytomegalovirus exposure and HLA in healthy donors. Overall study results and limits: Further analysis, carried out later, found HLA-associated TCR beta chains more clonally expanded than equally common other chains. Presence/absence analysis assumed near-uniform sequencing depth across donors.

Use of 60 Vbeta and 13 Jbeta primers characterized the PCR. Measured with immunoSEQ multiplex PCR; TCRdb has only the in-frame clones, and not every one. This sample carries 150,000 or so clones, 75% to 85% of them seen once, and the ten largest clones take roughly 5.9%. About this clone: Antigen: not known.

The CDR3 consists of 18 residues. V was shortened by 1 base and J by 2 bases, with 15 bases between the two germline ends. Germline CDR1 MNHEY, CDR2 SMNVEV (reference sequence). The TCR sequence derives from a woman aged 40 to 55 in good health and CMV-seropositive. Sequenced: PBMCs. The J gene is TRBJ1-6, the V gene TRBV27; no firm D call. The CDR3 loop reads CASSLLSLPVPYNSPLHF. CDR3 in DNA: TGTGCCAGCAGTTTATTGAGCCTCCCCGTACCCTATAATTCACCCCTCCACTTT.